A single sample is the source of the 10 T cell receptor beta chains below, sequenced in a study of long-term antiretroviral therapy in people with HIV. At survey level, the immunoSEQ assay was run in its v3.0 version. This table comes from immunoSEQ multiplex PCR, and its TCRdb copy is limited to in-frame clones, with some not included. The sample lists some 23,000 clones; around three quarters were seen once. The sample here was unsorted PBMCs, taken 0.5 years after starting antiretroviral therapy. All receptors derive from a woman aged 35 to 49 with HIV.

The chain is built from TRBV5-6 and TRBJ2-5, with 9 bases that match TRBD2. CDR3 size: 18 residues. V dropped 4 bases and J dropped 1; count of bases not matched to a gene: 14. The germline gives CDR1 SGHDT, CDR2 YYEEEE. CDR3: CASSGLRAGGPSQETQYF. In DNA, the CDR3 is TGTGCCAGCAGCGGACTACGGGCGGGGGGGCCAAGCCAAGAGACCCAGTACTTC.

The chain links TRBV4-3 to TRBJ1-6; D gene ambiguous. The CDR3 totals 16 residues. The germline gives CDR1 LGHNA, CDR2 YSLEER. Deletions cut 0 bases from V and 7 bases from J, with 13 bases between. The CDR3 DNA is TGCGCCAGCAGCCAAGATCAGGACCTGATAAATTCACCCCTCCACTTT. Translating it yields CASSQDQDLINSPLHF.

The chain is built from TRBV5-1 and TRBJ1-1; 9 bases align to TRBD1. Germline V gene data show CDR1 as SGHRS and CDR2 as YFSETQ. The CDR3 consists of 16 residues. After removal of 5 bases from V and 2 bases from J, the junction contained 10 bases not matched to a gene. This CDR3 reads CASRRTGVRANTEAFF. The DNA of the CDR3 is TGCGCCAGCAGGAGGACAGGGGTAAGGGCAAACACTGAAGCTTTCTTT.

V gene TRBV13 combines with J gene TRBJ1-2, with D hard to call. This CDR3 spans 12 amino acids. The germline gives CDR1 PRHDT, CDR2 FYEKMQ (reference sequence). Trimming removed 5 bases from V and 7 bases from J, with 11 bases in between. The CDR3 sequence: CASSLGVVGYTF. CDR3 nucleotides: TGTGCCAGCAGCCTCGGGGTAGTTGGCTACACCTTC.

CDR3 residues: CASSLRRGGYTF. CDR3 coding DNA: TGTGCCAGCAGCCTCCGCCGAGGAGGCTACACCTTC. The chain links TRBV7-8 to TRBJ1-2; D uncertain. CDR3 size: 12 residues. V was cut by 5 bases and J by 8 bases, with 12 bases left in between. Germline lookup yields CDR1 SGHVS and CDR2 FQNEAQ.

The V and J genes are TRBV25-1 and TRBJ1-1; D unclear. V was shortened by 0 bases and J by 7 bases, with 12 bases between the two germline ends. The CDR3 is made up of 14 amino acids. Germline lookup yields CDR1 MGHDK and CDR2 SYGVNS. Written as DNA, the CDR3 is TGTGCCAGCAGTGAATACGGCGACGGCTATGAAGCTTTCTTT. This gives the protein CASSEYGDGYEAFF. Combining the CDR3 with reference TRBV25-1 and TRBJ1-1 gives the whole variable domain EADIYQTPRYLVIGTGKKITLECSQTMGHDKMYWYQQDPGMELHLIHYSYGVNSTEKGDLSSESTVSRIRTEHFPLTLESARPSHTSQYLCASSEYGDGYEAFFGQGTRLTVV.

J is TRBJ2-3 and V is TRBV5-6; 12 bases align to TRBD2. The CDR3 runs to 15 residues. CDR1 is SGHDT and CDR2 is YYEEEE in the germline V gene. V lost 0 bases to trimming and J lost 5 bases; unmatched junction nucleotides: 1. DNA of the CDR3: TGTGCCAGCAGCTTGGGGACTAGCGGGGTAGATACGCAGTATTTT. Translating gives CASSLGTSGVDTQYF.

This clone appeared a single time. The rearrangement joins TRBV4-3 to TRBJ2-1, with 8 bases lining up with TRBD1. V dropped 1 base and J dropped 8; count of bases not matched to a gene: 7. The V gene's germline CDR1 is LGHNA and CDR2 YSLEER. This CDR3 is 15 amino acids long. DNA for the CDR3: TGCGCCAGCAGCCAAGGGTTGGACAGGGACGATGAGCAGTTCTTC. Translation gives CASSQGLDRDDEQFF.

V usage is TRBV30 and J usage is TRBJ2-2; TRBD2 is a possible D gene (5 bases). The germline CDR1 and CDR2 sequences are GTSNPN and SVGIG (reference sequence). CDR3 length: 14 amino acids. With 1 base removed from V and 5 bases from J, the gap between germline ends came to 11 bases. This CDR3 is CAWSDLPGTGELFF. The CDR3 DNA sequence: TGTGCCTGGAGTGACCTCCCGGGGACCGGGGAGCTGTTTTTT.

This clone was found once. The V call is TRBV6-5, the J call TRBJ2-3; D is ambiguous. Trimming took 2 bases from V and 5 from J, leaving 11 bases between them. This CDR3 contains 14 residues. In germline, CDR1 is MNHEY, CDR2 SVGAGI. The CDR3 region is CASSYGSEEDTQYF. DNA of the CDR3: TGTGCCAGCAGTTACGGATCAGAAGAAGATACGCAGTATTTT.